This T cell receptor beta chain was captured in a study of Ad26.COV2.S vaccination and SARS-CoV-2 variants. Study outcomes and limitations: Researchers reported similar non-spike TCR breadth in vaccine and placebo recipients.

Looked up from germline, CDR1 is SQVTM and CDR2 is ANQGSEA. The CDR3 extends over 16 amino acids. V was pared by 6 bases and J by 3 bases, with 24 bases between. Treatment noted: around 19 received Ad26.COV2.S at low or high dose, single or two shots; about 5 received placebo; per-sample allocation not given. The samples date from day 63 after the first vaccine or placebo injection. As concerns this clone: Its target is not known.

Profiled with immunoSEQ multiplex PCR; TCRdb holds only in-frame clones, not every one. Found here are 300,000 to 350,000 clones, roughly 90% of them singletons; the top ten hold approximately 5.9%. The rearrangement links TRBV29-1 to TRBJ2-7, with D perhaps matching TRBD1 or TRBD2 (5 bases each). The sample was peripheral blood, taken in a trial of Ad26.COV2.S vaccine versus placebo. This receptor was identified in a person between 18 and 65 years old who received the Ad26.COV2.S COVID-19 vaccine or a placebo. The CDR3 loop reads CSVLGDARRQYYEQYF. The DNA of the CDR3 is TGCAGCGTCCTCGGGGACGCAAGACGTCAATACTACGAGCAGTACTTC.